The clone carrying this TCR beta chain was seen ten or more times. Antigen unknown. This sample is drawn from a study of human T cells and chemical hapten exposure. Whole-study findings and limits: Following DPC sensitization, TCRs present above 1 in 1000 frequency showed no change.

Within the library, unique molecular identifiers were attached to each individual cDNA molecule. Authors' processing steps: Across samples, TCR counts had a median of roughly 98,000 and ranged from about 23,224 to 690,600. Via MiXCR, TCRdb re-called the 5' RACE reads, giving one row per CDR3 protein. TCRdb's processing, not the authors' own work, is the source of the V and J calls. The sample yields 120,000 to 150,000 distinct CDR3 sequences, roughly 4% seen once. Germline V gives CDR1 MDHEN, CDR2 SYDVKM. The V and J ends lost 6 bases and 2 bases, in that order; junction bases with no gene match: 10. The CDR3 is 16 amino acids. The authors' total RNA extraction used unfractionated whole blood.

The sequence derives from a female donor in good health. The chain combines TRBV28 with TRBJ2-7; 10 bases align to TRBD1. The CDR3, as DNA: TGTGCCAGCAGCCCACTCGCGACAGGGGGCACCTACGAGCAGTACTTC. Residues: CASSPLATGGTYEQYF.